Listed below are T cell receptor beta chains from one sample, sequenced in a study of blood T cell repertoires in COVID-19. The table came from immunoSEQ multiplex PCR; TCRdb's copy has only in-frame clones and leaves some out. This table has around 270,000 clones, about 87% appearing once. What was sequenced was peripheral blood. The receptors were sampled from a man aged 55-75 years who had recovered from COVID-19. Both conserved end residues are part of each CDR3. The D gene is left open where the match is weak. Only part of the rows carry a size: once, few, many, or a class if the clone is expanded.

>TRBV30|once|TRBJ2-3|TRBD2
CAWGRPGLAGVTDTQYF
TGTGCCTGGGGACGCCCGGGACTAGCGGGAGTCACAGATACGCAGTATTTT
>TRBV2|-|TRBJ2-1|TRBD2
CASSEWGASGDTNNEQFF
TGTGCCAGCAGTGAATGGGGGGCTAGCGGGGATACAAACAATGAGCAGTTCTTC
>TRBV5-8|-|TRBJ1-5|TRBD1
CASGTGTVINQPQHF
TGTGCCAGCGGAACCGGGACAGTAATAAATCAGCCCCAGCATTTT
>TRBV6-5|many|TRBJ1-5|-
CASSYPGAGGNQPQHF
TGTGCCAGCAGTTATCCGGGAGCCGGGGGGAATCAGCCCCAGCATTTT
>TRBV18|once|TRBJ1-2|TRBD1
CASSPVQGASNYGYTF
TGTGCCAGCTCTCCTGTACAGGGGGCATCTAACTATGGCTACACCTTC
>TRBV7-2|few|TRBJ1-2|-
CASSRDKNWHTF
TGTGCCAGCAGCCGGGACAAAAACTGGCACACCTTC
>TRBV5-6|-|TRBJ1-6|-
CASRKAGSSSYNSPLHF
TGTGCCAGCAGGAAAGCGGGCAGTAGCTCCTATAATTCACCCCTCCACTTT
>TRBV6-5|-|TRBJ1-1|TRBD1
CASSKTGALNTEAFF
TGTGCCAGCAGCAAAACAGGGGCCCTGAACACTGAAGCTTTCTTT
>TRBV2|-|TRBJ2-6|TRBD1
CASTALGQGTSGANVLTF
TGTGCCAGCACCGCCTTGGGACAGGGAACCTCTGGGGCCAACGTCCTGACTTTC
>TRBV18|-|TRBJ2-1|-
CASSPAGTSYNEQFF
TGTGCCAGCTCACCAGCGGGGACCTCCTACAATGAGCAGTTCTTC
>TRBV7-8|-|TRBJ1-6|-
CASSRTPSQDSPLHF
TGTGCCAGCAGCCGAACACCGTCCCAAGATTCACCCCTCCACTTT
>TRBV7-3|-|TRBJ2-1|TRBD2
CASSRTSGVDNEQFF
TGTGCCAGCAGCCGGACTAGCGGGGTAGACAATGAGCAGTTCTTC
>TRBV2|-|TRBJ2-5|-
CASSELASYETQYF
TGTGCCAGCAGTGAACTAGCGTCCTATGAGACCCAGTACTTC
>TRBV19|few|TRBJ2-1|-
CASTSGTTYNEQFF
TGTGCCAGTACCTCCGGGACAACCTACAATGAGCAGTTCTTC
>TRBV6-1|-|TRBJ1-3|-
CASSDLARNTIYF
TGTGCCAGCAGTGATTTAGCAAGAAACACCATATATTTT
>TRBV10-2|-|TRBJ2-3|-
CASSASTDTQYF
TGCGCCAGCAGTGCTAGCACAGATACGCAGTATTTT
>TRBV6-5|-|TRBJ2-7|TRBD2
CASSPGLREGEQYF
TGTGCCAGCAGCCCGGGTTTAAGGGAGGGCGAGCAGTACTTC
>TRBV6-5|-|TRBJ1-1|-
CASSNPTNTEAFF
TGTGCCAGCAGTAACCCTACGAACACTGAAGCTTTCTTT
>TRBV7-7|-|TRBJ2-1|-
CASSRGGAGEQFF
TGTGCTAGCAGCCGTGGAGGGGCTGGAGAGCAGTTCTTC
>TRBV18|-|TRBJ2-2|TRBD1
CASSGQGSNTGELFF
TGTGCCAGCTCAGGACAGGGCTCCAACACCGGGGAGCTGTTTTTT
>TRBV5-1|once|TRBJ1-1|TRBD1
CASRTGLEGEAFF
TGCGCCAGCAGGACAGGGTTGGAAGGTGAAGCTTTCTTT
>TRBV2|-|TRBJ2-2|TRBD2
CASETSAETGELFF
TGTGCCAGTGAGACTAGCGCCGAGACCGGGGAGCTGTTTTTT
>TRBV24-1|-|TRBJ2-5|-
CATSDFRTVQETQYF
TGTGCCACCAGTGATTTTCGGACAGTCCAAGAGACCCAGTACTTC
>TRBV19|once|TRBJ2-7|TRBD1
CASSIGSGTGMTVVQYF
TGTGCCAGTAGTATAGGTTCCGGGACAGGGATGACTGTCGTGCAGTACTTC
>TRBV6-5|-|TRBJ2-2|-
CAIGQFGTGELFF
TGTGCCATCGGACAGTTTGGAACCGGGGAGCTGTTTTTT
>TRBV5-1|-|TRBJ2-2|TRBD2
CASSFGLVRLAGGVNTGELFF
TGCGCCAGCAGCTTTGGATTAGTCCGACTAGCGGGGGGAGTGAACACCGGGGAGCTGTTTTTT
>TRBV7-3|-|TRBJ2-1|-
CASTHLGTNEQFF
TGTGCCAGCACTCACCTAGGAACCAATGAGCAGTTCTTC
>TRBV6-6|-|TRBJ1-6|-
CASRRDTHNSPLHF
TGTGCCAGCAGACGGGACACCCATAATTCACCCCTCCACTTT
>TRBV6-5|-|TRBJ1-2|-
CASRAGQGYTF
TGTGCCAGCAGGGCAGGTCAAGGCTACACCTTC
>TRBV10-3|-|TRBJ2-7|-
CAIGVAGHEQYF
TGTGCCATCGGCGTCGCGGGTCACGAGCAGTACTTC
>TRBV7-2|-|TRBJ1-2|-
CASSFSQGRGYTF
TGTGCCAGCAGCTTCTCACAGGGAAGGGGCTACACCTTC
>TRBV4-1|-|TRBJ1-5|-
CASSPPGQPQHF
TGCGCCAGCAGCCCTCCAGGGCAGCCCCAGCATTTT